This TCR beta chain emerged from a study of T cells in women clearing cervical HPV infection. Notes on this clone: Coverage ceases 3 residues before the CDR3 finishes, and the germline J gene fills in the end.

Clones were sequenced by immunoSEQ multiplex PCR, and TCRdb holds only the in-frame ones, with some missing. The table lists tens of thousands of clones. The CDR3 sequence is 15 residues long. CDR1 is DFQATT and CDR2 is SNEGSKA in the germline V gene (reference sequence). The V call is TRBV20-1, the J call TRBJ1-2; 9 nucleotides match TRBD1. This TCR derives from a woman aged 18-70 years with a cervical HPV16 infection that either progressed to CIN3+ or cleared (not recorded which). The sequenced material came from blood buffy coat. The part of the CDR3 DNA that was read is TGCAGTGCTGAGAACCGGGACAGGGTTAGCTACGAC. This gives the protein CSAENRDRVSYD. The complete CDR3 protein is CSAENRDRVSYDYTF.